The 5 T cell receptor beta chains below all came from one sample that was sequenced in a study of T cells in Graves' hyperthyroidism and ophthalmopathy. Amplification of TCR beta CDR3 regions used RNA as the template. HTBI primers were used for first-round RT-PCR of the TCR CDR3. TCRdb called the multiplex PCR reads again in MiXCR, with one record for every CDR3 protein. The data show roughly 500,000 distinct CDR3 sequences, over 35% seen once. Sequences were obtained from peripheral blood or thyroid tissue (not recorded which). The receptors shown here come from an adult woman with Graves' disease, either hyperthyroidism or ophthalmopathy (not recorded which).

This clonotype has only a few counts. This chain connects TRBV4-2 to TRBJ1-4; 9 bases are a match to TRBD1. The CDR3 contains 18 residues. Germline CDR1 LGHNA, CDR2 YNFKEQ. V was clipped by 1 base and J by 4 bases; unmatched bases: 10. The CDR3 sequence is CASSQGGTGRLGNEKLFF. The CDR3 coding sequence is TGTGCCAGCAGCCAAGGAGGGACAGGGCGATTGGGTAATGAAAAACTGTTTTTT.

The chain recombines TRBV5-6 with TRBJ2-5; possibly TRBD1 or TRBD2 for D (5 bases each). This CDR3 comprises 17 residues. Germline loops: CDR1 SGHDT, CDR2 YYEEEE. V was shortened by 4 bases and J by 0 bases, with 19 bases between the two germline ends. The CDR3 spells CASSPPHRGAYQETQYF. CDR3 sequence (DNA): TGTGCCAGCAGCCCACCCCACCGGGGCGCGTACCAAGAGACCCAGTACTTC.

This clonotype showed up many times. A much larger clone lies a single base off, so this may be a read error. This CDR3 reads CSAARREGNQPQHF. The CDR3 nucleotides are TGCAGTGCTGCCAGGAGGGAAGGCAATCAGCCCCAGCATTTT. The chain carries TRBV20-1 and TRBJ1-5; D remains unclear. Trimming removed 5 bases at V and 2 bases at J, with 13 bases between. The CDR3 has 14 residues. Germline CDR1 reads DFQATT; CDR2 reads SNEGSKA (reference sequence).

This clonotype was detected a few times. The chain employs TRBV5-1 and TRBJ1-1; D might be TRBD1 (5 bases). Trimming stripped 2 bases from V and 8 bases from J, with 16 bases between. CDR1 SGHRS and CDR2 YFSETQ come from the germline V gene. This CDR3 has 14 residues. The chain's CDR3 is CASSLATGRVEAFF. Here the CDR3 DNA reads TGCGCCAGCAGCTTAGCAACGGGACGGGTCGAAGCTTTCTTT.

V is TRBV25-1 and J is TRBJ1-5, with 8 positions matching TRBD1. The CDR3 covers 15 residues. Germline CDR1 reads MGHDK; CDR2 reads SYGVNS. V was clipped by 7 bases and J by 4 bases; unmatched bases: 9. CDR3 protein: CASIGTGGQNQPQHF. CDR3 coding DNA: TGTGCCAGCATCGGAACAGGGGGGCAAAATCAGCCCCAGCATTTT.